These 25 T cell receptor beta chains share one sample of origin, sequenced in a study of cytomegalovirus exposure and HLA in healthy donors. A multiplex PCR was run with 60 Vbeta primers and 13 Jbeta primers. Produced via immunoSEQ multiplex PCR; TCRdb's table is partial and in-frame only. This sample has roughly 150,000 clones; approximately 80% occur once, and the top ten carry 5.5% to 6%. Material: PBMCs. Source of these receptors: a man aged 30 to 39 in good health and CMV-seropositive.

The rearrangement uses TRBV2 and TRBJ1-1; D is undetermined. Germline V gives CDR1 SNHLY, CDR2 FYNNEI. Trimming left V 3 bases short and J 3 bases short, with 5 bases between. The CDR3 has 12 residues. The CDR3 DNA reads as TGTGCCAGCAGTGACCGGTACACTGAAGCTTTCTTT. Its translation is CASSDRYTEAFF. The variable domain in full, completed from reference TRBV2 and TRBJ1-1, reads EPEVTQTPSHQVTQMGQEVILRCVPISNHLYFYWYRQILGQKVEFLVSFYNNEISEKSEIFDDQFSVERPDGSNFTLKIRSTKLEDSAMYFCASSDRYTEAFFGQGTRLTVV.

Points on this clone: The same CDR3 arises from other DNA sequences in this sample as well. V usage is TRBV4-1 and J usage is TRBJ1-4; 9 bases align to TRBD1. Germline V gene lookup returns CDR1 MGHRA and CDR2 YSYEKL. The CDR3 length is 15 residues. V shed 1 base, J shed 6 bases, and the junction held 3 bases outside the gene matches. The CDR3 loop reads CASSQVRTGDEKLFF. Written as DNA, the CDR3 is TGCGCCAGCAGCCAAGTGCGGACAGGGGATGAAAAACTGTTTTTT.

The chain joins TRBV28 to TRBJ2-7; TRBD1 might be the D (5 bases). Germline lookup yields CDR1 MDHEN and CDR2 SYDVKM. Trimming left V 2 bases short and J 1 base short, with 9 bases between. The length of the CDR3 is 14 residues. The CDR3 region has the DNA TGTGCCAGCAGTTTAGTCCCAGGGTCCTACGAGCAGTACTTC. Protein sequence: CASSLVPGSYEQYF.

The chain joins TRBV28 to TRBJ2-3, with D possibly TRBD2 on 6 matching bases. Germline V lookup: CDR1 MDHEN, CDR2 SYDVKM. Trimming took 2 bases from V and 6 from J, leaving 9 bases between them. This CDR3 has 13 amino acids. The CDR3 here is CASSLGGMDTQYF. The CDR3 DNA reads as TGTGCCAGCAGTTTAGGGGGGATGGATACGCAGTATTTT.

J is TRBJ1-2 and V is TRBV29-1; D may be TRBD1 (6 bases). CDR3 length equals 13 residues. V lost 4 bases and J 4 bases, leaving 13 bases between the germline ends. Germline lookup yields CDR1 SQVTM and CDR2 ANQGSEA. The CDR3 DNA reads TGCAGCGTTGGAACACAGGGAGCCTATGGCTACACCTTC. Protein sequence: CSVGTQGAYGYTF.

The chain links TRBV2 to TRBJ2-3; the D gene is possibly TRBD2 (6 bases). With 4 bases removed from V and 6 bases from J, the gap between germline ends came to 20 bases. The CDR3 sequence is 16 residues long. Germline V gene sequence: CDR1 SNHLY, CDR2 FYNNEI. CDR3 nucleotides: TGTGCCAGCAGTGGGGGGTGGGGGGAGGCAGCGGATACGCAGTATTTT. This sequence encodes CASSGGWGEAADTQYF.

The chain is built from TRBV28 and TRBJ2-1; 7 nucleotides match TRBD2. Per germline, CDR1 MDHEN and CDR2 SYDVKM. After removal of 2 bases from V and 5 bases from J, the junction contained 6 bases not matched to a gene. The CDR3 loop spans 15 amino acids. This CDR3 reads CASSLPRGGDNEQFF. The CDR3 DNA reads as TGTGCCAGCAGTTTACCTCGGGGAGGGGACAATGAGCAGTTCTTC.

V gene TRBV4-3 combines with J gene TRBJ2-7; 10 nucleotides match TRBD2. V lost 5 bases and J lost 2; bases outside the gene matches: 12. This CDR3 has 17 amino acids. CDR1 and CDR2 from the germline V gene are LGHNA and YSLEER. The CDR3 loop reads CASSSNPPTSGPYEQYF. In DNA form, the CDR3 reads TGCGCCAGCAGCTCAAATCCGCCGACTAGCGGGCCCTACGAGCAGTACTTC.

The chain employs TRBV10-3 and TRBJ2-1, with TRBD2 as a possible D gene (7 bases). The CDR3 loop spans 16 amino acids. The germline CDR1 and CDR2 sequences are ENHRY and SYGVKD. Trimming removed 0 bases from V and 7 bases from J, with 16 bases in between. This CDR3 is CAISESTSPRGNEQFF. The CDR3 DNA is TGTGCCATCAGTGAGTCGACTAGCCCTAGGGGGAATGAGCAGTTCTTC.

The rearrangement links TRBV7-2 to TRBJ1-5; tentative D call: TRBD1 (5 bases). The germline gives CDR1 SGHTA, CDR2 FQGNSA. The CDR3 covers 15 residues. Trimming cost V 2 bases and J 2 bases, with 10 bases left between them. The CDR3 region has the DNA TGTGCCAGCAGCTTATCTGGGGCGGGCAATCAGCCCCAGCATTTT. Amino acids: CASSLSGAGNQPQHF. Looking up the rest from reference TRBV7-2 and TRBJ1-5 gives the full variable domain: GAGVSQSPSNKVTEKGKDVELRCDPISGHTALYWYRQSLGQGLEFLIYFQGNSAPDKSGLPSDRFSAERTGGSVSTLTIQRTQQEDSAVYLCASSLSGAGNQPQHFGDGTRLSIL.

The chain links TRBV27 to TRBJ1-4, with a weak D call TRBD1 (6 bases). From germline, CDR1 is MNHEY and CDR2 SMNVEV (reference sequence). With 2 bases removed from V and 14 bases from J, the gap between germline ends came to 15 bases. The CDR3 totals 13 residues. The CDR3 DNA reads TGTGCCAGCAGTTTAGACAAACCGGGACACCTGTTTTTT. Translating it yields CASSLDKPGHLFF.

The chain employs TRBV28 and TRBJ2-7, with 8 bases fitting TRBD1. Germline V gene lookup returns CDR1 MDHEN and CDR2 SYDVKM. The ends lost 8 bases at V and 2 bases at J; junction bases unmatched: 8. This CDR3 is built from 14 residues. CDR3 nucleotides: TGTGCCAGCCGCCTGGACAGGGTTACCTACGAGCAGTACTTC. Its protein is CASRLDRVTYEQYF.

Comment on this clone: An end of the junction does not agree with germline; a read error may underlie this. J is TRBJ2-7 and V is TRBV27, with D unclear. This CDR3 contains 13 residues. Per germline, CDR1 MNHEY and CDR2 SMNVEV (reference sequence). The DNA for the CDR3 is TGTGCCAGTAGTTTAATCATCTCCTACGAGCAGTACTTC. Its protein is CASSLIISYEQYF.

Here the CDR3 DNA reads TGTGCCAGCAGCCTCAGGGGGCCCACCGGGGAGCTGTTTTTT. As protein: CASSLRGPTGELFF. This chain uses TRBV28 with TRBJ2-2; 8 nucleotides line up with TRBD1. CDR3 length: 14 residues. Germline values: CDR1 MDHEN, CDR2 SYDVKM. V was pared by 6 bases and J by 4 bases, with 4 bases of the junction left unmatched.

This chain joins TRBV30 and TRBJ1-2; 8 nucleotides match TRBD1. The V and J ends lost 4 bases and 2 bases, in that order; junction bases with no gene match: 3. The CDR3 runs 13 residues. CDR1 is GTSNPN and CDR2 is SVGIG in the germline V gene (reference sequence). The DNA for the CDR3 is TGTGCCTGGACTAGACAGGGGAACTATGGCTACACCTTC. As protein: CAWTRQGNYGYTF.

This clone was recorded once. The chain has TRBV11-3 and TRBJ2-7; TRBD1 matches at 8 bases. V gave up 5 bases and J gave up 6 bases; unmatched junction bases: 6. The germline V gene encodes CDR1 SGHNT and CDR2 YENEEA. There are 13 residues in the CDR3. DNA of the CDR3: TGTGCCAGCAGCCCGGGACAGGCTGGCGAGCAGTACTTC. It yields the protein CASSPGQAGEQYF.

The gene calls are TRBV5-1 and TRBJ2-2; 8 bases match TRBD2. This CDR3 region has 16 residues. With 4 bases clipped from V and 4 bases from J, the junction kept 9 bases outside the gene matches. Germline-derived CDR1 and CDR2 are SGHRS and YFSETQ. CDR3 bases: TGCGCCAGCAGCGGGACTAGTCGGGAGCTCACCGGGGAGCTGTTTTTT. This encodes CASSGTSRELTGELFF.

The chain recombines TRBV30 with TRBJ2-5, with a possible D match to TRBD1 (5 bases). The J call may be mistaken, given a closer DNA end match to TRBJ2-7. Germline CDR1 reads GTSNPN; CDR2 reads SVGIG (reference sequence). The CDR3 extends over 11 amino acids. For the CDR3, the DNA is TGTGCCTGGGACAGATCCTACGAGCAGTACTTC. It yields the protein CAWDRSYEQYF.

V usage is TRBV6-1 and J usage is TRBJ2-7, with 9 bases fitting TRBD2. Losses at the gene ends were 6 bases for V and 4 bases for J; bases not matched to a gene: 10. The CDR3 loop spans 15 amino acids. From germline, CDR1 is MNHNS and CDR2 SASEGT. This CDR3 is CASSDSGGLAYEQYF. Written as DNA, the CDR3 is TGTGCCAGCAGCGACAGCGGCGGACTAGCGTACGAGCAGTACTTC.

Points on this clone: Relative to the germline gene, one junction end is altered; a read error may explain this. The rearrangement joins TRBV6-4 to TRBJ1-2, with D possibly matching TRBD1 (6 bases). CDR3 length: 14 amino acids. Germline V lookup: CDR1 MRHNA, CDR2 SNTAGT. CDR3 DNA: TGTGCCAGCAGTTACTCCGGCGGGGGCTCGGGCTACACCTTC. Translation: CASSYSGGGSGYTF.

The rearrangement joins TRBV25-1 to TRBJ2-7, with 11 bases lining up with TRBD1. With V trimmed by 8 bases and J by 4 bases, 13 bases remained unmatched. Per germline, CDR1 MGHDK and CDR2 SYGVNS. The CDR3 length is 16 residues. The CDR3 region has the DNA TGTGCCAGCCACCGGACAGGGGGCGAAGTCGGTTACGAGCAGTACTTC. It specifies CASHRTGGEVGYEQYF.

The chain employs TRBV5-6 and TRBJ1-2; 7 nucleotides agree with TRBD1. The CDR3 runs 13 residues. J was trimmed by 7 bases and V by 1 base; bases with no gene match: 4. Per the germline V gene, CDR1 is SGHDT and CDR2 is YYEEEE. CDR3 bases: TGTGCCAGCAGCTTGCCAGGGGGTGGTGGCTACACCTTC. This sequence encodes CASSLPGGGGYTF.

This chain joins TRBV30 and TRBJ1-5; the match to TRBD1 covers 8 bases. This CDR3 has 14 amino acids. Germline loops: CDR1 GTSNPN, CDR2 SVGIG (reference sequence). After removal of 3 bases from V and 4 bases from J, the junction contained 5 bases not matched to a gene. This CDR3 is CAWRGTGGNQPQHF. CDR3 coding DNA: TGTGCCTGGAGGGGGACAGGCGGTAATCAGCCCCAGCATTTT.

V is TRBV28 and J is TRBJ1-4; D perhaps matches TRBD1 (6 bases). Per the germline V gene, CDR1 is MDHEN and CDR2 is SYDVKM. CDR3 length: 13 residues. Trimming stripped 4 bases from V and 5 bases from J, with 8 bases between. The CDR3 DNA follows: TGTGCCAGCAGTTGGGGGCCCAATGAAAAACTGTTTTTT. This encodes CASSWGPNEKLFF.

The chain is built from TRBV9 and TRBJ1-1; 7 bases fit TRBD1. The CDR3 contains 16 residues. J was trimmed by 1 base and V by 3 bases; bases with no gene match: 9. Germline values: CDR1 SGDLS, CDR2 YYNGEE. DNA for the CDR3: TGTGCCAGCAGCGCCGCCCACAGGGGCCGGAACACTGAAGCTTTCTTT. Its protein product is CASSAAHRGRNTEAFF.